This TCR beta chain stems from a study of metastatic and nonmetastatic thyroid tumors. Each patient came to thyroid surgery without any prior treatment (of any kind). Authors' data handling: CDR3 was compared across clinicopathological groups, and the resulting differences were used to build a distant-metastasis classifier for papillary thyroid cancer. TCRdb re-processed the PCR reads through MiXCR. TCRdb, not the authors, supplied the V and J calls. The top ten clones hold 8% to 10% of a sample with 40,000 to 45,000 clones, around 2.9% of them seen once. The sample holds many counts of this clone. The CDR3 sequence is 18 residues long. The V and J ends lost 4 bases and 1 base, in that order; junction bases with no gene match: 5. The germline V gene has CDR1 MDHEN and CDR2 SYDVKM.

Sequencing used blood. The receptor's source is a female donor with papillary thyroid cancer or a benign thyroid nodule (not recorded which). Some clones in this sample may be carry-over from other donors' samples. The V gene is TRBV28, the J gene TRBJ2-3; 16 nucleotides agree with TRBD2. CDR3 region: CASSSWGTSGRGTDTQYF. CDR3 DNA sequence: TGTGCCAGCAGTTCATGGGGGACTAGCGGGAGGGGCACAGATACGCAGTATTTT.